This T cell receptor (beta chain) was found in a study of cytomegalovirus exposure and HLA in healthy donors. At the level of the study: Earlier results showed 120 million or so unique TCR beta sequences derived from 150 million to 200 million T cells.

Use of 60 Vbeta and 13 Jbeta primers characterized the PCR. TCRdb keeps only in-frame clones here, not all; method: immunoSEQ multiplex PCR. Here the sample table reports about 170,000 clones. Study-wide points: Later analysis showed most CMV-associated TCR beta chains appearing HLA-restricted.

Concerning this clone itself: Its antigen is not identified.

V lost 4 bases and J lost 7, with 17 bases in between. This CDR3 has 14 residues. Germline V gene data show CDR1 as SGDLS and CDR2 as YYNGEE. The rearrangement joins TRBV9 to TRBJ1-1; the D is unclear. This receptor was identified in a woman aged 18-29 years in good health and CMV-seropositive. Input material: PBMCs. The CDR3 protein is CASSPAGFRDEAFF. As DNA, the CDR3 is TGTGCCAGCAGCCCAGCCGGGTTCCGAGATGAAGCTTTCTTT.